The next 3 T cell receptor beta chains were all read from a single sample in a study of neurological immune-mediated disorders. TCRdb reanalysed the 5' RACE reads using MiXCR and keeps one entry per CDR3 protein. The sample has roughly 80,000 distinct CDR3 sequences; 15% to 20% are singletons. The specimen sequenced was PBMCs. These receptors originate from a woman between 40 and 55 years old in good health.

Note on this clonotype: This could be a read error, since a much larger clone is one nucleotide away. This chain joins TRBV3-1 and TRBJ2-5, with 8 positions matching TRBD2. CDR1 and CDR2 (germline): LGHDT, YNNKEL (reference sequence). CDR3 length: 18 amino acids. The J segment lost 3 bases and the V segment lost 0 bases, leaving 12 bases of the junction unmatched. CDR3 coding DNA: TGTGCCAGCAGCCAAGATGCCACCAGCGGGGGAGTGGAAGAGACCCAGTACTTC. Residues: CASSQDATSGGVEETQYF.

The chain links TRBV5-4 to TRBJ2-7; D might be TRBD1 (6 bases). V was clipped by 4 bases and J by 6 bases, with 14 bases between them. The germline V gene has CDR1 SGHNT and CDR2 YYREEE (reference sequence). The CDR3 runs 13 residues. The CDR3 bases are TGTGCCAGCAGCCCGAACAGGGCGTCCGAGCAGTACTTC. Its translation is CASSPNRASEQYF.

In its sample, this clonotype was seen many times. The chain employs TRBV4-1 and TRBJ1-1, with 8 bases identical to TRBD1. The CDR3 is 15 residues long. Germline V lookup: CDR1 MGHRA, CDR2 YSYEKL. With 5 bases clipped from V and 5 bases from J, the junction kept 10 bases outside the gene matches. The CDR3 coding sequence is TGCGCCAGCAGCACCCGACAGGGGAGGGTGACTGAAGCTTTCTTT. Residues: CASSTRQGRVTEAFF.